This T cell receptor (beta chain) comes out of a study of cytomegalovirus exposure and HLA in healthy donors. This clone was detected only once. The antigen is not known. Trimming cost V 0 bases and J 7 bases, with 4 bases left between them. This CDR3 region has 11 residues. The germline V gene has CDR1 GTSNPN and CDR2 SVGIG (reference sequence). Sequenced by immunoSEQ multiplex PCR; TCRdb stores in-frame clones only, minus some. The data show about 170,000 clones, about nine tenths seen once. General observations from the study: It was reportedly the case that the classifier diagnosed cytomegalovirus status with high specificity and sensitivity.

Sequencing was done on a sample of PBMCs. The TCR comes from a woman younger than 30 in good health and CMV-seropositive. The V call is TRBV30, the J call TRBJ2-1; D unresolved. This chain's CDR3 is CAWSVRNEQFF. CDR3 in DNA: TGTGCCTGGAGTGTGCGGAATGAGCAGTTCTTC. Together with reference TRBV30 and TRBJ2-1, the CDR3 gives the full variable domain: SQTIHQWPATLVQPVGSPLSLECTVEGTSNPNLYWYRQAAGRGLQLLFYSVGIGQISSEVPQNLSASRPQDRQFILSSKKLLLSDSGFYLCAWSVRNEQFFGPGTRLTVL.